This is a list of T cell receptor beta chains from one sample in a study of T-cell reconstitution after alpha-beta-depleted transplantation in children. Via MiXCR, TCRdb re-called the PCR reads, giving one row per CDR3 protein. The sample shows fewer than 700,000 distinct CDR3 sequences, under 15% of them seen only once. Material: PBMCs, mostly from graft donor cells, obtained 360 days after TCRalphabeta/CD19-depleted stem cell transplant. These receptors all stem from a male patient younger than 18 who had a stem cell transplant for acute myeloid leukemia, so the T cells may come from the graft donor. Each CDR3 is given with its conserved first and last residue. The order of the fields is V gene, D gene, clone size, J gene, CDR3 DNA, CDR3 protein. A D gene is named only where the DNA matches it firmly. Not all rows give a size; the values are once, few, many and, for expanded clones, a class.

V: TRBV7-8; D: TRBD2; size: many; J: TRBJ2-2; DNA: TGTGCCAGCAGCCCCGGACTAGCGGGGACCGGGGAGCTGTTTTTT; CDR3: CASSPGLAGTGELFF
V: TRBV5-1; D: -; size: many; J: TRBJ2-3; DNA: TGCGCCAGCAGCTTGTACCAGGGCACAGATACGCAGTATTTT; CDR3: CASSLYQGTDTQYF
V: TRBV4-3; D: -; size: many; J: TRBJ2-7; DNA: TGCGCCAGCAGCCAAGATAGGAACGGCTACGAGCAGTACTTC; CDR3: CASSQDRNGYEQYF
V: TRBV12-3/TRBV12-4; D: TRBD2; size: few; J: TRBJ2-3; DNA: TGTGCCAGCAGTTTGGCTCTAGCGGGAAGCGCAGATACGCAGTATTTT; CDR3: CASSLALAGSADTQYF
V: TRBV12-3/TRBV12-4; D: TRBD2; size: -; J: TRBJ2-7; DNA: TGTGCCAGCAGTTACCCTGCGGGAGGTCGGGGCGAGCAGTACTTC; CDR3: CASSYPAGGRGEQYF
V: TRBV20-1; D: -; size: -; J: TRBJ2-5; DNA: TGCAGTGCTACCCCATCTGCCATCGGCGGAGAGACCCAGTACTTC; CDR3: CSATPSAIGGETQYF
V: TRBV7-2; D: -; size: -; J: TRBJ2-7; DNA: TGTGCCAGCAGCTTAGTGGGCACCACTATTAACGAGCAGTACTTC; CDR3: CASSLVGTTINEQYF
V: TRBV14; D: -; size: -; J: TRBJ2-5; DNA: TGTGCCAGCAGCCCCGGGACACATGCCCCACTTCTTGAGACCCAGTACTTC; CDR3: CASSPGTHAPLLETQYF
V: TRBV29-1; D: -; size: many; J: TRBJ1-2; DNA: TGCAGCGTTGAAGGGCCCCCCATACTATACACCTTC; CDR3: CSVEGPPILYTF
V: TRBV7-3; D: -; size: many; J: TRBJ1-6; DNA: TGTGCCAGCAGCAGCGACTCTGCGGGTAATTCACCCCTCCACTTT; CDR3: CASSSDSAGNSPLHF
V: TRBV23-1; D: TRBD1; size: -; J: TRBJ2-7; DNA: TGCGCCAGCAGTCAATTTTGGGACAGGTTAAATCCATACTACGAGCAGTACTTC; CDR3: CASSQFWDRLNPYYEQYF
V: TRBV12-3/TRBV12-4; D: -; size: -; J: TRBJ2-1; DNA: TGTGCCAGCAGACACGTCTATCATGAGCAGTTCTTC; CDR3: CASRHVYHEQFF
V: TRBV30; D: -; size: -; J: TRBJ2-3; DNA: TGTGCCTGGATCCGATTCTTGCCGGATACGCAGTATTTT; CDR3: CAWIRFLPDTQYF
V: TRBV20-1; D: -; size: few; J: TRBJ1-1; DNA: TGCAGTGCGAGTTGGACGGAGGAAGCTTTCTTT; CDR3: CSASWTEEAFF
V: TRBV5-1; D: TRBD1; size: -; J: TRBJ2-1; DNA: TGCGCCAGCAGCTTGGGGACAGGGATCTACAATGAGCAGTTCTTC; CDR3: CASSLGTGIYNEQFF
V: TRBV27; D: -; size: many; J: TRBJ2-1; DNA: TGTGCCAGCAGTTTATATACAGGTGCCTACAATGAGCAGTTCTTC; CDR3: CASSLYTGAYNEQFF
V: TRBV28; D: TRBD2; size: -; J: TRBJ2-2; DNA: TGTGCCAGCGAGAGACTAGCGGGAGGGGTTTTCACCGGGGAGCTGTTTTTT; CDR3: CASERLAGGVFTGELFF
V: TRBV11-1; D: -; size: few; J: TRBJ2-7; DNA: TGTGCCAGCAGCTTAAGGGGTCCCGTCTACGAGCAGTACTTC; CDR3: CASSLRGPVYEQYF
V: TRBV5-6; D: -; size: -; J: TRBJ2-7; DNA: TGTGCCAGCAGCTTGTACGGCTCTCACCACGAGCAGTACTTC; CDR3: CASSLYGSHHEQYF
V: TRBV5-1; D: -; size: many; J: TRBJ2-1; DNA: TGCGCCAGCAGCTTGGCCTCCAGAGGGGATGAGCAGTTCTTC; CDR3: CASSLASRGDEQFF
V: TRBV28; D: -; size: few; J: TRBJ1-2; DNA: TGTGCCAGCAGTCTTCAGGTCCCTGTAGACGGCTACACCTTC; CDR3: CASSLQVPVDGYTF
V: TRBV7-2; D: TRBD2; size: -; J: TRBJ2-7; DNA: TGTGCCAGCAGCTTAGGCGGGAGGGCCCTAACCTACGAGCAGTACTTC; CDR3: CASSLGGRALTYEQYF
V: TRBV5-1; D: TRBD2; size: -; J: TRBJ2-7; DNA: TGCGCCAGCAGCCGCACTAGCGGGTTCTACGAGCAGTACTTC; CDR3: CASSRTSGFYEQYF
V: TRBV27; D: TRBD2; size: few; J: TRBJ2-1; DNA: TGTGCCAGCAGTTTACCGACTAGCGGAAACAATGAGCAGTTCTTC; CDR3: CASSLPTSGNNEQFF
V: TRBV29-1; D: -; size: many; J: TRBJ2-1; DNA: TGCAGCGTGACTCCTAACCCAGATATGCAGTTCTTC; CDR3: CSVTPNPDMQFF
V: TRBV10-2; D: -; size: few; J: TRBJ2-2; DNA: TGCGCCAGCAGTTTTCAGAGCACTAGCCGCACCGGGGAGCTGTTTTTT; CDR3: CASSFQSTSRTGELFF
V: TRBV29-1; D: -; size: -; J: TRBJ1-1; DNA: TGCAGCGTTGAAGAACGCCCACATGGCACTGAAGCTTTCTTT; CDR3: CSVEERPHGTEAFF
V: TRBV7-2; D: -; size: few; J: TRBJ1-2; DNA: TGTGCCAGCAGCCCGACTGGGGGCTACACCTTC; CDR3: CASSPTGGYTF
V: TRBV24-1; D: TRBD2; size: few; J: TRBJ2-2; DNA: TGTGCCACCAGTGACCCAGGACTAGCGCGAACGAACACCGGGGAGCTGTTTTTT; CDR3: CATSDPGLARTNTGELFF
V: TRBV15; D: -; size: -; J: TRBJ2-4; DNA: TGTGCCACCAGCAGAGATCGTGGGTCGGACGGCAAAAACATTCAGTACTTC; CDR3: CATSRDRGSDGKNIQYF
V: TRBV7-2; D: -; size: many; J: TRBJ2-3; DNA: TGTGCCAGCAGCTTAGGTTGGGTAGTAGGGAGAGATACGCAGTATTTT; CDR3: CASSLGWVVGRDTQYF
V: TRBV20-1; D: -; size: few; J: TRBJ1-1; DNA: TGCAGTGCTAGAGCCCAGGGTAAAACTGAAGCTTTCTTT; CDR3: CSARAQGKTEAFF
V: TRBV12-3/TRBV12-4; D: -; size: many; J: TRBJ2-7; DNA: TGTGCCAGCGGCGCAACTAGATTACCGGACGAGCAGTACTTC; CDR3: CASGATRLPDEQYF
V: TRBV5-1; D: -; size: -; J: TRBJ2-5; DNA: TGCGCCAGCAGCTTGATAAACGTCCGACAAGAGACCCAGTACTTC; CDR3: CASSLINVRQETQYF
V: TRBV4-2; D: TRBD2; size: -; J: TRBJ2-5; DNA: TGTGCCAGCAGCCCGAGCATAGCGGGAGCGCTCCAAGAGACCCAGTACTTC; CDR3: CASSPSIAGALQETQYF